This is a list of T cell receptor beta chains from one sample in a study of Ad26.COV2.S vaccination and SARS-CoV-2 variants. TCRdb's table, derived via immunoSEQ multiplex PCR, lists solely in-frame clones and lacks some. The table shows nearly 7,000 clones, with about four fifths occurring only once. The material sequenced was peripheral blood, taken after recovery from COVID-19. Source of these receptors: a human donor who had recovered from COVID-19. CDR3s include the opening cysteine and the closing phenylalanine or tryptophan. A D gene is named only where the DNA matches it firmly. Expanded clones are given a class, and other clones once, few, many or no size at all.

v_call,j_call,d_call,clone_size,cdr3_aa,cdr3_nt
TRBV27,TRBJ2-4,TRBD2,NA,CASSPRLAENKNIQYF,TGTGCCAGCAGTCCCAGACTAGCGGAGAACAAAAACATTCAGTACTTC
TRBV5-1,TRBJ2-2,TRBD2,NA,CASSSRGANTGELFF,TGCGCCAGCAGCTCCCGGGGGGCGAACACCGGGGAGCTGTTTTTT
TRBV19,TRBJ1-5,TRBD1,NA,CASSSLDRPGPFSNQPQHF,TGTGCCAGTAGTTCTCTGGACAGGCCGGGTCCTTTTAGCAATCAGCCCCAGCATTTT
TRBV11-2,TRBJ1-6,NA,NA,CASSLNAGHQNSPLHF,TGTGCCAGCAGCTTAAATGCGGGACACCAAAATTCACCCCTCCACTTT
TRBV2,TRBJ2-2,TRBD2,NA,CASSEGLLAGNTGELFF,TGTGCCAGCAGTGAAGGTCTACTAGCGGGGAACACCGGGGAGCTGTTTTTT
TRBV27,TRBJ1-2,NA,few,CASNGGTGGYTF,TGTGCCAGCAACGGCGGGACGGGAGGCTACACCTTC
TRBV11-2,TRBJ2-7,TRBD2,NA,CASSAPGLAGVYEQYF,TGTGCCAGCAGCGCCCCGGGACTAGCGGGAGTCTACGAGCAGTACTTC
TRBV6-5,TRBJ1-1,NA,NA,CASSTRAATNTEAFF,TGTGCCAGCAGTACTCGCGCAGCGACGAACACTGAAGCTTTCTTT
TRBV24-1,TRBJ2-2,NA,NA,CATRAHVKGGTGELFF,TGTGCCACCAGGGCCCACGTCAAGGGTGGCACCGGGGAGCTGTTTTTT
TRBV5-1,TRBJ2-1,TRBD2,NA,CASSLTAGGIINEQFF,TGCGCCAGCAGCTTGACAGCGGGAGGCATCATTAATGAGCAGTTCTTC
TRBV5-1,TRBJ1-2,NA,NA,CASSLEGEGGYTF,TGCGCCAGCAGCTTGGAGGGGGAGGGCGGCTACACCTTC
TRBV18,TRBJ2-5,NA,NA,CASSPHSGETQYF,TGTGCCAGCTCACCACATTCCGGAGAGACCCAGTACTTC
TRBV10-2,TRBJ1-5,NA,NA,CASRKGEQPQHF,TGCGCCAGCAGGAAAGGGGAACAGCCCCAGCATTTT
TRBV4-3,TRBJ1-4,NA,few,CASSPGGGRKLFF,TGCGCCAGCAGCCCCGGCGGTGGGAGAAAACTGTTTTTT
TRBV3-1/TRBV3-2,TRBJ1-6,NA,once,CASSILGGNSPLHF,TGTGCCAGCAGCATATTGGGGGGAAATTCACCCCTCCACTTT
TRBV30,TRBJ1-6,NA,NA,CAWSLGLGGLITLHF,TGTGCCTGGAGTCTGGGTTTGGGCGGCTTAATCACCCTCCACTTT
TRBV2,TRBJ2-1,NA,NA,CASSRSRLTDNEQFF,TGTGCCAGCAGTCGCAGCCGACTAACCGACAATGAGCAGTTCTTC
TRBV19,TRBJ1-1,NA,NA,CASSISPGVTEAFF,TGTGCCAGTAGTATATCTCCGGGGGTCACTGAAGCTTTCTTT
TRBV7-9,TRBJ2-1,NA,NA,CASSFSGGRDNEQFF,TGTGCCAGCAGCTTTTCGGGGGGCCGGGACAATGAGCAGTTCTTC
TRBV4-3,TRBJ1-2,NA,NA,CASSPHRDNYGYTF,TGCGCCAGCAGCCCACACAGGGATAACTATGGCTACACCTTC
TRBV21-1,TRBJ1-2,NA,few,CASRRILVDGYTF,TGTGCCAGCAGAAGGATTCTGGTTGATGGCTACACCTTC
TRBV7-9,TRBJ2-3,TRBD1,few,CASSPRGRDGTDTQYF,TGTGCCAGCAGCCCGAGGGGGCGTGATGGCACAGATACGCAGTATTTT
TRBV4-2,TRBJ1-1,NA,NA,CASSASAVNTEAFF,TGTGCCAGCAGCGCGTCAGCAGTGAACACTGAAGCTTTCTTT